Here is one T cell receptor beta chain with its context. What it binds is unknown. Germline V gives CDR1 SGHDT, CDR2 YYEEEE. This CDR3 is built from 11 residues. V lost 3 bases to trimming and J lost 12 bases, with 13 bases between them. TCRdb's table, derived via immunoSEQ multiplex PCR, lists solely in-frame clones and lacks some. This sample has roughly 300,000 clones, with over 75% found just once. The data belong to a study of cytomegalovirus exposure and HLA in healthy donors. Study summary: The approximately 110 validation repertoires, a later analysis reported, used the same platform as the approximately 730 repertoires from the first cohort. General study results and limits: As confirmed in vitro, three CMV-associated chains were specific for CMV antigens.

The sample consisted of PBMCs. This receptor was obtained from a woman under 30 in good health and CMV-seronegative. V gene TRBV5-6 combines with J gene TRBJ2-7; no definite D call. The CDR3 loop is CASSSGPWRYF. The CDR3 DNA follows: TGTGCCAGCAGCTCCGGCCCCTGGAGGTACTTC.